What follows is one TCR beta chain and its context. As yet, its antigen is unknown. These data are taken from a study of cytomegalovirus exposure and HLA in healthy donors. Study-wide context: Of the donors genotyped, approximately 410 in all, about 82% fell in the Caucasian-associated ancestry cluster.

General observations from the study: Some highly shared sequence variants likely arose as a pipeline artifact. Segments of the TCR beta V type were, in most cases, productive about 87% or about 30% of the time in an earlier analysis.

Primers included in the PCR were 60 Vbeta and 13 Jbeta primers. In the original workflow: Some 80 million unique TCR beta chains, 9.5 million to 14 million shared, were counted in a later analysis. Sequenced by immunoSEQ multiplex PCR; TCRdb stores in-frame clones only, minus some. V and J calls and clone size are copied from that table; D and trimming were computed from the DNA. The sample lists more than 150,000 clones; approximately 85% were seen once. The CDR3 runs 16 residues. Germline-derived CDR1 and CDR2 are SGHTA and FQGNSA. Trimming pared 5 bases from V and 0 bases from J, leaving 15 bases between.

Sequencing was performed on PBMCs. V and J are TRBV7-2 and TRBJ2-3; weak D call: TRBD1 (5 bases). The receptor was isolated from a man between 18 and 29 years old in good health and CMV-seropositive. The CDR3 DNA is TGTGCCAGCAGCCAAGGGGTACAATATAGCACAGATACGCAGTATTTT. Its translation: CASSQGVQYSTDTQYF.